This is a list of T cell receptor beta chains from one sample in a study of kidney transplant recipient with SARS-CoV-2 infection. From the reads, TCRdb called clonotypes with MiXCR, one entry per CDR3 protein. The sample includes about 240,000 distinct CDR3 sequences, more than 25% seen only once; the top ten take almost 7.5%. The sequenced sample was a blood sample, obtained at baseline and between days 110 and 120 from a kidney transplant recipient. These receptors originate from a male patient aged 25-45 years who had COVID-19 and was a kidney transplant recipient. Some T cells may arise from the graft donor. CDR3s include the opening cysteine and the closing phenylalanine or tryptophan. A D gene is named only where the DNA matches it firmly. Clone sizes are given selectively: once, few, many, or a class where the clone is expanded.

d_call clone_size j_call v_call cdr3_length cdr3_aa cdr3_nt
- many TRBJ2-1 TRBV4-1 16 CASSQDRLADYNEQFF TGCGCCAGCAGCCAAGATCGTCTAGCCGATTACAATGAGCAGTTCTTC
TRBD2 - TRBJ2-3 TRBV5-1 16 CASSGGLATSTDTQYF TGCGCCAGCAGCGGGGGACTAGCGACTAGCACAGATACGCAGTATTTT
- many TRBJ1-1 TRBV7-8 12 CASSRREAEAFF TGTGCCAGCAGCCGAAGAGAGGCTGAAGCTTTCTTT
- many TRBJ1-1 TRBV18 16 CASSLGSGGGNTEAFF TGTGCCAGCTCACTTGGTTCAGGAGGGGGGAACACTGAAGCTTTCTTT
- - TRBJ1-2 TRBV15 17 CATSQKLRCGKTYGYTF TGTGCCACCAGCCAAAAATTAAGGTGTGGAAAGACCTATGGCTACACCTTC
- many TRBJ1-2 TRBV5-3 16 CARYKLVVRKTYGYTF TGTGCCAGATACAAACTAGTGGTGAGAAAGACCTATGGCTACACCTTC
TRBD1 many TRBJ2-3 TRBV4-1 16 CASSRQGASSTDTQYF TGCGCCAGCAGCCGACAGGGGGCCTCTAGCACAGATACGCAGTATTTT
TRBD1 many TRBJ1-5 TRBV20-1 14 CSARDRKGNQPQHF TGCAGTGCTAGGGACAGGAAGGGCAATCAGCCCCAGCATTTT
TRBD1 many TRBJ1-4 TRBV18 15 CASSIGQERNEKLFF TGTGCCAGCTCGATAGGACAGGAGCGGAATGAAAAACTGTTTTTT
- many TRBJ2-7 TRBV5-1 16 CASSLGSRAWGYEQYF TGCGCCAGCAGCTTGGGATCCCGGGCCTGGGGTTACGAGCAGTACTTC
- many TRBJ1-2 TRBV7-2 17 CASSQDRRDGKTYGYTF TGTGCCAGCAGCCAGGATCGCAGAGACGGAAAGACCTATGGCTACACCTTC
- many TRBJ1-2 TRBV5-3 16 CARLNLVVRKTYGYTF TGTGCCAGACTGAATTTAGTGGTGAGAAAGACCTATGGCTACACCTTC
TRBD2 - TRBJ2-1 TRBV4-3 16 CASSREVVVAGVEQFF TGCGCCAGCAGCCGAGAAGTCGTGGTAGCGGGCGTTGAGCAGTTCTTC
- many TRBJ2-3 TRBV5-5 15 CASSTGSVDPDTQYF TGTGCCAGCAGCACAGGGTCCGTCGATCCAGATACGCAGTATTTT
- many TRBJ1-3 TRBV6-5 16 CASSFKTGFSGNTIYF TGTGCCAGCAGTTTTAAGACAGGCTTCTCTGGAAACACCATATATTTT
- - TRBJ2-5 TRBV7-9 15 CAGSLAGTGRETQYF TGTGCCGGCAGCTTAGCGGGGACAGGGCGAGAGACCCAGTACTTC
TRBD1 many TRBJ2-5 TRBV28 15 CASSSLGTDQETQYF TGTGCCAGCAGTTCTCTCGGGACAGATCAAGAGACCCAGTACTTC
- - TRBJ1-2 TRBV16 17 CASSTHLVVRKTYGYTF TGTGCCAGCAGCACGCACTTGGTCGTTAGAAAGACCTATGGCTACACCTTC
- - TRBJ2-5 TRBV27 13 CASSTLLGETQYF TGTGCCAGCAGTACCCTTCTGGGAGAGACCCAGTACTTC
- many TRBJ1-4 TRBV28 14 CASSLRGFNEKLFF TGTGCCAGCAGTTTACGGGGCTTTAATGAAAAACTGTTTTTT
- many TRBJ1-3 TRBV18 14 CASSSSPGQNTIYF TGTGCCAGCTCATCTTCTCCAGGGCAAAACACCATATATTTT
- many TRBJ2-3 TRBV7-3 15 CASSPDSAGTDTQYF TGTGCCAGCAGCCCTGACAGTGCTGGGACAGATACGCAGTATTTT